The TCR beta chain under discussion was sequenced for a study of cytomegalovirus exposure and HLA in healthy donors. Primers: 60 Vbeta forward and 13 Jbeta reverse. Generated by immunoSEQ multiplex PCR, the TCRdb table keeps only in-frame clones and is missing some. In the table there are some 120,000 clones, about 74% of which are singletons. This clone was detected only once. The antigen remains undetermined. Overall study results and limits: Rarity marked most TCR sequences, yet some public TCRs occurred in many donors. Some TCR beta chains (roughly 160 of them) were listed as cytomegalovirus-associated.

Material for sequencing was PBMCs. The clonotype originates from a man aged 25-45 years in good health and CMV-seronegative.

The CDR3 is CASHSGRTQETQYF. The DNA for the CDR3 is TGCGCCAGCCATTCCGGACGGACACAAGAGACCCAGTACTTC. The chain links TRBV5-1 to TRBJ2-5; tentatively, D is TRBD1 (5 bases). V was cut by 7 bases and J by 2 bases, with 15 bases left in between. Germline CDR1 SGHRS, CDR2 YFSETQ. The CDR3 consists of 14 residues.